These 22 T cell receptor beta chains were all obtained from the same sample, sequenced in a study of spatial heterogeneity in lung cancer (dated by TCRdb to the late 2010s). The label giving this sample's time point can be read as: sample taken at primary tumor resection. Whole RNA extracted from tumor and nontumor lung tissue, or from cryopreserved PBMC samples, was used for TCR sequencing without cell sorting. Library construction relied on 5' RACE. TCRdb lists the instrument as NextSeq 500. TCRdb cleaned the public reads at Q25 with fastp, built clones with MiXCR and kept in-frame beta chains. Rows merge per CDR3 protein into single entries with the most common DNA and genes. The sample profile shows over 14,000 distinct CDR3 sequences; approximately 11% of them were found once. Jointly, the top ten make up under 40% of the sample. The material was PBMCs, obtained at surgery. The receptor source for this set is a female donor with early-stage non-small cell lung cancer.

Many counts were recorded for this clonotype. The chain links TRBV6-5 to TRBJ2-3, with D perhaps being TRBD1 or TRBD2 (6 bases each). The CDR3 extends over 14 amino acids. Germline CDR1 MNHEY, CDR2 SVGAGI. Trimming took 2 bases from V and 6 from J, leaving 12 bases between them. The CDR3 spells CASSYRGPWDTQYF. CDR3 coding DNA: TGTGCCAGCAGTTACCGGGGGCCTTGGGATACGCAGTATTTT.

This clonotype was detected ten times or more. The V call is TRBV14, the J call TRBJ2-7; D is undetermined. The CDR3 runs 13 residues. Germline CDR1 reads SGHDN; CDR2 reads FVKESK. Trimming pared 5 bases from V and 6 bases from J, leaving 14 bases between. CDR3 in amino acids: CASSTSNLGEQYF. The DNA for the CDR3 is TGTGCCAGCAGCACATCTAATCTGGGCGAGCAGTACTTC. Using reference TRBV14 and TRBJ2-7 for the parts outside the CDR3, the full variable domain is EAGVTQFPSHSVIEKGQTVTLRCDPISGHDNLYWYRRVMGKEIKFLLHFVKESKQDESGMPNNRFLAERTGGTYSTLKVQPAELEDSGVYFCASSTSNLGEQYFGPGTRLTVT.

This clonotype was recorded many times. The chain carries TRBV7-9 and TRBJ2-3, with D perhaps matching TRBD2 (6 bases). The CDR3 has 12 amino acids. Germline V lookup: CDR1 SEHNR, CDR2 FQNEAQ (reference sequence). V was cut by 5 bases and J by 9 bases, with 12 bases left in between. The CDR3 sequence: CASSPSTRTQYF. The CDR3 DNA reads as TGTGCCAGCAGCCCGTCGACTAGGACGCAGTATTTT.

This clonotype was observed many times. This chain connects TRBV6-6 to TRBJ1-4; D is unclear. Trimming took 2 bases from V and 0 from J, leaving 7 bases between them. CDR1 and CDR2 from the germline V gene are MNHNY and SVGAGI (reference sequence). The CDR3 runs 15 residues. In DNA form, the CDR3 reads TGTGCCAGCAGTTACAGTCTTGCAACTAATGAAAAACTGTTTTTT. Its protein is CASSYSLATNEKLFF.

This clonotype was observed a handful of times. A much larger clone is a single base away; this may be a read error. The chain employs TRBV20-1 and TRBJ2-3; 8 bases are a match to TRBD2. The CDR3 has 14 residues. From germline, CDR1 is DFQATT and CDR2 SNEGSKA (reference sequence). The CDR3, as DNA: TGCAGTGCAACGACTAGCGAAGGCACAGATACGCGGTATTTT. This sequence encodes CSATTSEGTDTRYF.

The rearrangement uses TRBV7-3 and TRBJ1-1; possibly TRBD1 for D (5 bases). The germline V gene has CDR1 SGHTA and CDR2 FQGTGA. V dropped 3 bases and J dropped 6 bases, with 11 bases sitting between them. The CDR3 runs to 13 residues. CDR3 amino acids: CASSFFEGAEAFF. Here the CDR3 DNA reads TGTGCCAGCAGCTTTTTTGAAGGGGCTGAAGCTTTCTTT.

By sample share, this clonotype is medium-sized. The chain recombines TRBV18 with TRBJ1-1; 8 nucleotides align to TRBD1. After removal of 7 bases from V and 4 bases from J, the junction contained 11 bases not matched to a gene. Per germline, CDR1 KGHSH and CDR2 LQKENI. This CDR3 is built from 15 residues. The CDR3 DNA reads TGTGCCAGCTACTCAGGGGGCGTATATCTCACTGAAGCTTTCTTT. Its protein is CASYSGGVYLTEAFF.

In this sample, this clonotype turned up many times. The rearrangement joins TRBV3-1 to TRBJ1-5; TRBD1 matches 8 bases. With V trimmed by 1 base and J by 2 bases, 7 bases remained unmatched. The V gene's germline CDR1 is LGHDT and CDR2 YNNKEL (reference sequence). The CDR3 spans 17 residues. The CDR3 region has the DNA TGTGCCAGCAGCCAAGGGCTCATGACAGGGGGCAATCAGCCCCAGCATTTT. Translation gives CASSQGLMTGGNQPQHF. The full variable domain, in which reference TRBV3-1 and TRBJ1-5 provide the parts outside the CDR3, is DTAVSQTPKYLVTQMGNDKSIKCEQNLGHDTMYWYKQDSKKFLKIMFSYNNKELIINETVPNRFSPKSPDKAHLNLHINSLELGDSAVYFCASSQGLMTGGNQPQHFGDGTRLSIL.

The rearrangement uses TRBV11-1 and TRBJ2-1; 7 nucleotides align to TRBD2. The trim removed 3 bases at V and 0 bases at J, leaving 2 bases unmatched. CDR3 length equals 15 residues. CDR1 SGHAT and CDR2 FQDESV come from the germline V gene (reference sequence). The CDR3: CASSLRTSSYNEQFF. The DNA of the CDR3 is TGTGCCAGCAGCTTGAGGACTAGCTCCTACAATGAGCAGTTCTTC.

Turning to this clonotype: A clone one base away is much larger, so this may be a read error. The V gene is TRBV12-3 or TRBV12-4, the J gene TRBJ2-1; D remains ambiguous. Trimming shortened V by 6 bases and J by 7 bases, and 16 bases separated the two germline ends. CDR3 length equals 14 residues. CDR3 in DNA: TGTGCCAGCAGCCCGTTCATCGTTTTGAATGAGCAGTTCTTC. Translation gives CASSPFIVLNEQFF.

The rearrangement uses TRBV6-1 and TRBJ2-1; 7 bases map to TRBD2. The CDR3 length is 16 residues. Per germline, CDR1 MNHNS and CDR2 SASEGT. The V gene end was trimmed by 2 bases and the J gene end by 1 base; junction bases not matched to a gene: 5. CDR3 nucleotide sequence: TGTGCCAGCAGTGAATGGGAGGGATTTTCCTACAATGAGCAGTTCTTC. Its protein product is CASSEWEGFSYNEQFF.

In this sample, this clonotype turned up many times. The chain combines TRBV5-8 with TRBJ1-5; maybe TRBD1 (5 bases). The CDR3 extends over 14 amino acids. Trimming took 4 bases from V and 2 from J, leaving 10 bases between them. Germline CDR1 SGHTS, CDR2 YDEGEE. This chain's CDR3 is CASSAGFRNQPQHF. Here the CDR3 DNA reads TGTGCCAGCAGCGCAGGGTTTCGCAATCAGCCCCAGCATTTT.

This clonotype was observed many times. The chain employs TRBV2 and TRBJ2-1; 7 nucleotides match TRBD2. V was pared by 2 bases and J by 9 bases, with 4 bases of the junction left unmatched. The CDR3 sequence is 13 residues long. Looked up from germline, CDR1 is SNHLY and CDR2 is FYNNEI. CDR3 loop: CASSENSGGEQFF. CDR3 DNA sequence: TGTGCCAGCAGTGAAAACTCGGGAGGTGAGCAGTTCTTC.

This clonotype was counted ten times or more. V is TRBV12-3 or TRBV12-4 and J is TRBJ1-1; D uncertain. Trimming stripped 1 base from V and 6 bases from J, with 9 bases between. The CDR3 is made up of 13 amino acids. In nucleotides, the CDR3 is TGTGCCAGCAGTTTAGTTCTGCGGCCTGAAGCTTTCTTT. Translation: CASSLVLRPEAFF.

J is TRBJ2-4 and V is TRBV19; 14 bases are a match to TRBD2. Germline V gene data show CDR1 as LNHDA and CDR2 as SQIVND (reference sequence). This CDR3 is 21 amino acids long. With 5 bases clipped from V and 0 bases from J, the junction kept 15 bases outside the gene matches. The CDR3 loop reads CASSPGLAGGLQLIAKNIQYF. CDR3 bases: TGTGCCAGTAGTCCCGGACTAGCGGGGGGCTTACAACTCATAGCCAAAAACATTCAGTACTTC.

This clonotype has at least ten counts. The CDR3 nucleotides are TGTGCCAGCAGGGTACGGGGAGGTGGGAACACCGGGGAGCTGTTTTTT. It translates to CASRVRGGGNTGELFF. The chain recombines TRBV25-1 with TRBJ2-2, with D maybe TRBD2 (6 bases). Looked up from germline, CDR1 is MGHDK and CDR2 is SYGVNS. V dropped 6 bases and J dropped 1 base, with 15 bases sitting between them. This CDR3 contains 16 residues.

This clonotype was detected many times. This chain uses TRBV7-9 with TRBJ2-1, with 8 bases identical to TRBD2. CDR3 length: 16 residues. V gave up 7 bases and J gave up 3 bases; unmatched junction bases: 11. Germline values: CDR1 SEHNR, CDR2 FQNEAQ (reference sequence). The CDR3 reads CASKPPAGAFYNEQFF. The CDR3 bases are TGTGCCAGCAAGCCCCCAGCGGGGGCTTTCTACAATGAGCAGTTCTTC. The full variable domain, rest sourced from reference TRBV7-9 and TRBJ2-1, is DTGVSQNPRHKITKRGQNVTFRCDPISEHNRLYWYRQTLGQGPEFLTYFQNEAQLEKSRLLSDRFSAERPKGSFSTLEIQRTEQGDSAMYLCASKPPAGAFYNEQFFGPGTRLTVL.

V usage is TRBV29-1 and J usage is TRBJ2-7; D unresolved. Deletions cut 0 bases from V and 2 bases from J, with 11 bases between. The germline gives CDR1 SQVTM, CDR2 ANQGSEA. The CDR3 loop spans 14 amino acids. The CDR3 DNA is TGCAGCGTTGAAGATCGAGACACACCCTACGAGCAGTACTTC. It translates to CSVEDRDTPYEQYF.

This clonotype was observed a handful of times. The chain is built from TRBV3-1 and TRBJ2-7; D remains ambiguous. Germline CDR1 reads LGHDT; CDR2 reads YNNKEL (reference sequence). This CDR3 region has 11 residues. Trimming left V 1 base short and J 7 bases short, with 5 bases between. CDR3 nucleotide sequence: TGTGCCAGCAGCCAAGTGGGAGAGCAGTACTTC. This gives the protein CASSQVGEQYF.

This clonotype occurred many times. The rearrangement joins TRBV5-4 to TRBJ2-5, with TRBD2 matching over 9 bases. The CDR3 covers 16 residues. After removal of 0 bases from V and 2 bases from J, the junction contained 5 bases not matched to a gene. Germline assignment: CDR1 SGHNT and CDR2 YYREEE (reference sequence). This chain's CDR3 is CASSLGGLAAQETQYF. The CDR3 DNA sequence: TGTGCCAGCAGCTTGGGGGGACTAGCAGCTCAAGAGACCCAGTACTTC.

This clonotype was seen at least ten times. The rearrangement joins TRBV28 to TRBJ2-7; D ambiguous. Trimming took 2 bases from V and 2 from J, leaving 4 bases between them. The CDR3 is 12 amino acids. Germline V gene sequence: CDR1 MDHEN, CDR2 SYDVKM. The CDR3 is CASSLKTYEQYF. The CDR3, as DNA: TGTGCCAGCAGTTTAAAGACCTACGAGCAGTACTTC.

This clonotype was seen only a few times. The CDR3 loop is CASSAGAYEQYF. For the CDR3, the DNA is TGTGCCAGCAGTGCCGGGGCGTACGAGCAGTACTTC. The V gene is TRBV28, the J gene TRBJ2-7; D tentatively fits TRBD1 or TRBD2 (5 bases each). The CDR3 has 12 residues. The V end was cut by 5 bases, the J end by 4 bases, with 9 bases between. CDR1 is MDHEN and CDR2 is SYDVKM in the germline V gene.